Below, one T cell receptor beta chain is given with its context. The antigen is undetermined. PCR employed 60 Vbeta and 13 Jbeta primers. Repertoires were generated with immunoSEQ multiplex PCR, while TCRdb's copy carries only in-frame clones and drops some. The table includes about 150,000 clones, 60% to 70% detected once. This sample was taken from a study of cytomegalovirus exposure and HLA in healthy donors. Study summary: Around 86 million unique TCRs, all from HLA-typed donors, were included in an early release of the data.

Study outcomes and limitations: When a later analysis was performed, an Asian-associated ancestry cluster reportedly had fewer N-insertions than the approximately 680-donor mean. Rarity marked most TCR sequences, yet some public TCRs occurred in many donors. Among immune exposure information, only CMV serostatus was available.

The sample taken for sequencing was PBMCs. This TCR came from a woman aged 55-69 years in good health and CMV-seropositive.

The CDR3 protein is CAISEPQQGRETQYF. The CDR3 DNA follows: TGTGCCATCAGTGAGCCGCAACAGGGCCGCGAGACCCAGTACTTC. This chain connects TRBV10-3 to TRBJ2-5; D is possibly TRBD1 (6 bases). The CDR3 covers 15 residues. The V gene lost 2 bases and the J gene lost 5 bases, with 15 bases spanning the gap. CDR1 ENHRY and CDR2 SYGVKD come from the germline V gene.